This T cell receptor delta chain was retrieved from a study of gamma-delta T cells after stem cell transplantation. This clone has more than one count but fewer than ten. TCRdb lists the protein of a much larger clone for this DNA, which differs at residue 13, so this is likely a read error; the protein given here is translated from the DNA itself. TCRdb reanalyzed the RT-PCR reads using CATT. Seen here are about 1,000 delta-chain clones, about 4.1% observed once, and the top ten hold 51%. The germline CDR1 and CDR2 sequences are GEAIGNYY and EKD. This CDR3 spans 20 amino acids. Material: gamma-delta T cells. The receptor was isolated from a human donor. It is not recorded whose cells these are; they may come from a transplant donor. The V gene is TRDV2, the J gene TRDJ3; 9 bases align to TRDD3. The CDR3 bases are TGTGCCTGTGACGGTACTGGGGGAGGATCCCCCACCTGTGACACCCGACAGATGTTTTTC. The encoded protein is CACDGTGGGSPTCDTRQMFF.